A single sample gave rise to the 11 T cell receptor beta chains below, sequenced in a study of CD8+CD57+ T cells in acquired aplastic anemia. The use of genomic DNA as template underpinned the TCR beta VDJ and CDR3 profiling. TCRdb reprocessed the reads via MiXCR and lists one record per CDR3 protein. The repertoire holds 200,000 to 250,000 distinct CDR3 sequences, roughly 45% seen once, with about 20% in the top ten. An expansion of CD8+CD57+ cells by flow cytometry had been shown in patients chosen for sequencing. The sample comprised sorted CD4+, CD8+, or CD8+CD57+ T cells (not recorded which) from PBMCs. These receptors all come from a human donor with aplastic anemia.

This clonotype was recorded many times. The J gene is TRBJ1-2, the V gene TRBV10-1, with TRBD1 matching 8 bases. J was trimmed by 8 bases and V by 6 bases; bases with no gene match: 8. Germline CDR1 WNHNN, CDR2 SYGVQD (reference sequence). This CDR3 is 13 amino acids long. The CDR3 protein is CASSQDRDSGYTF. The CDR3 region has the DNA TGCGCCAGCAGCCAGGACAGGGATAGCGGCTACACCTTC.

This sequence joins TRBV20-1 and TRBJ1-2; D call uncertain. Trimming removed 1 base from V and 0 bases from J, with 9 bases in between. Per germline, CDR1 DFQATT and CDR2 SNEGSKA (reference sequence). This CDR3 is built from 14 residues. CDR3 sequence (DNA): TGCAGTGCTAGAGCGGCAGGAACTAACTATGGCTACACCTTC. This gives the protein CSARAAGTNYGYTF.

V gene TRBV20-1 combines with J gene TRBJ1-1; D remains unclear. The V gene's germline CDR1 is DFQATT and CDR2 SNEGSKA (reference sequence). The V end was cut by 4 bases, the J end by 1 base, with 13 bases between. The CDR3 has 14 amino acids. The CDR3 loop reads CSAISAMRNTEAFF. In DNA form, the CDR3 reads TGCAGTGCTATATCGGCCATGAGGAACACTGAAGCTTTCTTT.

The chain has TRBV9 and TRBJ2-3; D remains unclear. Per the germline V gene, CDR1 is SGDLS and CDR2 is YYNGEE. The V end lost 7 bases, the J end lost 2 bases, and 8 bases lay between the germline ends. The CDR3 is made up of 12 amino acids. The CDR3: CASPPNTDTQYF. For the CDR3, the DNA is TGTGCCAGCCCACCCAACACAGATACGCAGTATTTT.

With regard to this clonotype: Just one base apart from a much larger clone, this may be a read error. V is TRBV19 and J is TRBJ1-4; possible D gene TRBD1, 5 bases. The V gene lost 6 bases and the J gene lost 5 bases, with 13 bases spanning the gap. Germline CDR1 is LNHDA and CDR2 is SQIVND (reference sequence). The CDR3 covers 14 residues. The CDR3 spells CASRMDNRNEKLFF. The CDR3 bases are TGTGCCAGTAGGATGGACAATAGAAATGAAAAACTGTTTTTT.

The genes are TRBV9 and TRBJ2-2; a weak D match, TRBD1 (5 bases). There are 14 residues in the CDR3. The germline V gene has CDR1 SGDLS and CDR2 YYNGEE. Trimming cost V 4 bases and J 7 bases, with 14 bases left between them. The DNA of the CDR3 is TGTGCCAGCAGCTTACACACAGACAGCGGGGAGCTGTTTTTT. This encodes CASSLHTDSGELFF.

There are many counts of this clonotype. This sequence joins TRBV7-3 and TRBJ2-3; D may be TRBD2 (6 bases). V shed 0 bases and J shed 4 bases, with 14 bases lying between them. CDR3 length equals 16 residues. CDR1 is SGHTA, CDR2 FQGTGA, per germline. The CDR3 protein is CASSLTGTSSADTQYF. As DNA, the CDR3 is TGTGCCAGCAGCTTAACCGGGACTTCCAGCGCAGATACGCAGTATTTT.

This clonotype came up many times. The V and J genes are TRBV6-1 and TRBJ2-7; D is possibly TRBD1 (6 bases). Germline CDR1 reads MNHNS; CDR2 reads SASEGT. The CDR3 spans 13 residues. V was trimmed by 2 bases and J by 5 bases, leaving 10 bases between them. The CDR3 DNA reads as TGTGCCAGCAGTGAATGGGGGCGGAACGAGCAGTACTTC. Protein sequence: CASSEWGRNEQYF.

The CDR3 region is CASSLGAGREQYF. In nucleotides, the CDR3 is TGTGCCAGCAGCTTAGGGGCAGGGCGCGAGCAGTACTTC. The chain employs TRBV13 and TRBJ2-7; D perhaps matches TRBD1 (5 bases). This CDR3 is built from 13 residues. CDR1 and CDR2 from the germline V gene are PRHDT and FYEKMQ (reference sequence). The V and J ends lost 0 bases and 6 bases respectively, with 9 bases between them.

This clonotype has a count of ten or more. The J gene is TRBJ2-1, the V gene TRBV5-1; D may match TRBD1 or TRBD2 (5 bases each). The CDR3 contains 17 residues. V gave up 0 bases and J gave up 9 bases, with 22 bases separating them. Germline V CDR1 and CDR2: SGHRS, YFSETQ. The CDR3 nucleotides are TGCGCCAGCAGCTTGGAGGGGTTGCGGACACGGCGGGTTGAGCAGTTCTTC. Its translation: CASSLEGLRTRRVEQFF.

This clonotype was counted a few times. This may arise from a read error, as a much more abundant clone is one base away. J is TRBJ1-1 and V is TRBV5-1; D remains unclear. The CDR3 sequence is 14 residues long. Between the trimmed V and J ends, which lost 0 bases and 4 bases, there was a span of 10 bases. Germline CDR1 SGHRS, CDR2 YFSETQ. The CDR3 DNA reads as TGCGCCAGCAGCTTGGCCGTCTTGAGCACTGAAGCTTTCTTT. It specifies CASSLAVLSTEAFF.